Presented here are 32 T cell receptor beta chains from one specimen sequenced in a study of blood T cell repertoires in COVID-19. Assay used: immunoSEQ multiplex PCR; TCRdb lists only in-frame clones, some missing. This sample has about 42,000 clones; about 76% occur once, and the top ten carry 8.5%. Material for sequencing was peripheral blood. These TCRs come from a man between 65 and 80 years old with active or convalescent COVID-19.

The V and J genes are TRBV7-3 and TRBJ1-2, with 10 bases lining up with TRBD1. V shed 5 bases, J shed 4 bases, and the junction held 4 bases outside the gene matches. In germline, CDR1 is SGHTA, CDR2 FQGTGA. The CDR3 spans 14 residues. CDR3 in DNA: TGTGCCAGCAGCCCCGGGACAGGGGTCTATGGCTACACCTTC. Its translation is CASSPGTGVYGYTF.

The genes are TRBV19 and TRBJ1-2; D call uncertain. The V gene lost 5 bases and the J gene lost 6 bases, with 16 bases spanning the gap. The CDR3 extends over 14 amino acids. Germline V gene lookup returns CDR1 LNHDA and CDR2 SQIVND (reference sequence). The CDR3 is CASSRSLGLDGYTF. The CDR3 DNA is TGTGCCAGTAGTCGCTCTCTCGGGTTGGATGGCTACACCTTC.

This clone was seen a single time. The chain joins TRBV5-1 to TRBJ2-7; tentative D call: TRBD2 (6 bases). The CDR3 length is 14 residues. Trimming removed 1 base from V and 5 bases from J, with 13 bases in between. Germline-derived CDR1 and CDR2 are SGHRS and YFSETQ. CDR3 in DNA: TGCGCCAGCAGCTTGCTGGGGGGTACGAACGAGCAGTACTTC. Its protein is CASSLLGGTNEQYF.

The chain joins TRBV19 to TRBJ1-1; the D is unclear. The CDR3 has 16 residues. Between the trimmed V and J ends, which lost 0 bases and 1 base, there was a span of 12 bases. Germline assignment: CDR1 LNHDA and CDR2 SQIVND (reference sequence). DNA of the CDR3: TGTGCCAGTAGTATAGATGCGGGTCAGGCGAACACTGAAGCTTTCTTT. This encodes CASSIDAGQANTEAFF.

The rearrangement joins TRBV5-5 to TRBJ1-1; D is unresolved. Per the germline V gene, CDR1 is SGHKS and CDR2 is YYEKEE (reference sequence). This CDR3 has 13 residues. Trimming shortened V by 3 bases and J by 1 base, and 7 bases separated the two germline ends. The CDR3 sequence is CASSWAANTEAFF. In nucleotides, the CDR3 is TGTGCCAGCAGCTGGGCAGCGAACACTGAAGCTTTCTTT. The variable domain in full, with the rest retrieved from reference TRBV5-5 and TRBJ1-1, is DAGVTQSPTHLIKTRGQQVTLRCSPISGHKSVSWYQQVLGQGPQFIFQYYEKEERGRGNFPDRFSARQFPNYSSELNVNALLLGDSALYLCASSWAANTEAFFGQGTRLTVV.

This sequence joins TRBV19 and TRBJ2-2, with TRBD2 matching over 12 bases. In germline, CDR1 is LNHDA, CDR2 SQIVND (reference sequence). The J segment lost 5 bases and the V segment lost 11 bases, leaving 18 bases of the junction unmatched. This CDR3 is built from 18 residues. CDR3 in amino acids: CAGSSGGAVVEGTGELFF. The CDR3, as DNA: TGTGCCGGGTCTAGCGGGGGGGCTGTGGTTGAAGGAACCGGGGAGCTGTTTTTT. The full variable domain, completed using reference TRBV19 and TRBJ2-2, is DGGITQSPKYLFRKEGQNVTLSCEQNLNHDAMYWYRQDPGQGLRLIYYSQIVNDFQKGDIAEGYSVSREKKESFPLTVTSAQKNPTAFYLCAGSSGGAVVEGTGELFFGEGSRLTVL.

This clone was picked up a small number of times. V and J are TRBV2 and TRBJ2-1; perhaps TRBD1 as D (6 bases). The CDR3 runs 11 residues. Germline values: CDR1 SNHLY, CDR2 FYNNEI. V was cut by 6 bases and J by 12 bases, with 12 bases left in between. CDR3 sequence (DNA): TGTGCCAGCAGCGCTACAGGGCCGCAGTTCTTC. Amino acids: CASSATGPQFF.

This clone has only a few counts. This chain links TRBV19 with TRBJ2-7, with unresolved D. V was pared by 3 bases and J by 2 bases, with 17 bases between. Germline V gene sequence: CDR1 LNHDA, CDR2 SQIVND (reference sequence). This CDR3 is built from 16 residues. DNA for the CDR3: TGTGCCAGTAGTATTAAAGTAGAGAGGAGTACCTACGAGCAGTACTTC. Amino acids: CASSIKVERSTYEQYF.

The genes are TRBV27 and TRBJ2-1; D is perhaps TRBD1 (6 bases). The CDR3 contains 14 residues. Trimming removed 8 bases at V and 4 bases at J, with 15 bases between. Per the germline V gene, CDR1 is MNHEY and CDR2 is SMNVEV (reference sequence). The CDR3 nucleotides read TGTGCCAGCTCACGGGACACTAGATACAATGAGCAGTTCTTC. As protein: CASSRDTRYNEQFF.

Relative to its sample, this clone is medium-sized. This chain's CDR3 is CATSRVGTGPNQPQHF. The CDR3 coding sequence is TGTGCCACCAGCAGAGTCGGGACAGGGCCAAATCAGCCCCAGCATTTT. The chain carries TRBV15 and TRBJ1-5; TRBD1 matches at 9 bases. The V gene's germline CDR1 is LNHNV and CDR2 YYDKDF (reference sequence). V gave up 1 base and J gave up 4 bases; unmatched junction bases: 5. This CDR3 contains 16 residues.

This chain uses TRBV6-6 with TRBJ1-6; 7 bases are a match to TRBD1. The CDR3 is 15 amino acids. V gave up 2 bases and J gave up 7 bases; unmatched junction bases: 5. The germline V gene encodes CDR1 MNHNY and CDR2 SVGAGI (reference sequence). The CDR3: CASSYPQTGNSPLHF. The CDR3, as DNA: TGTGCCAGCAGTTACCCCCAGACAGGGAATTCACCCCTCCACTTT.

The CDR3 nucleotides are TGTGCCAGCAGGAAGCTGAATGAAAAACTGTTTTTT. As protein: CASRKLNEKLFF. The V gene is TRBV2, the J gene TRBJ1-4; D is ambiguous. The CDR3 spans 12 residues. V lost 6 bases and J lost 5, with 7 bases in between. Germline V gene lookup returns CDR1 SNHLY and CDR2 FYNNEI.

V and J are TRBV12-3 or TRBV12-4 and TRBJ1-2; possibly TRBD1 for D (5 bases). There are 12 residues in the CDR3. V lost 3 bases, J lost 8 bases, and 10 bases lay in between. CDR3 sequence (DNA): TGTGCCAGCAGTTTTGCAGGGAAGGGCTACACCTTC. Encoded protein: CASSFAGKGYTF.

This chain connects TRBV5-1 to TRBJ1-3; 9 nucleotides align to TRBD1. The CDR3 covers 15 residues. Unmatched junction bases numbered 5, after V lost 5 bases and J lost 2 bases. Per the germline V gene, CDR1 is SGHRS and CDR2 is YFSETQ. The CDR3, as DNA: TGCGCCAGCAGTCCTGGACAGGGGACTGGAAACACCATATATTTT. Encoded protein: CASSPGQGTGNTIYF.

This chain joins TRBV28 and TRBJ2-7; D possibly corresponds to TRBD2 (7 bases). V lost 6 bases and J lost 2, with 20 bases in between. Germline CDR1 reads MDHEN; CDR2 reads SYDVKM. The CDR3 contains 16 residues. CDR3 in amino acids: CASRPSGRGRTYEQYF. CDR3 bases: TGTGCCAGCAGACCCTCGGGGCGGGGGCGGACCTACGAGCAGTACTTC.

The chain has TRBV20-1 and TRBJ2-7; perhaps TRBD1 as D (6 bases). Per the germline V gene, CDR1 is DFQATT and CDR2 is SNEGSKA (reference sequence). V lost 6 bases, J lost 6 bases, and 12 bases lay in between. The CDR3 length is 11 residues. The CDR3 is CSANRAGEQYF. CDR3 nucleotide sequence: TGCAGTGCCAACAGGGCGGGCGAGCAGTACTTC.

The sample holds one count of this clone. The V gene is TRBV4-2, the J gene TRBJ1-5; D is unresolved. V lost 0 bases, J lost 7 bases, and 7 bases lay in between. This CDR3 spans 13 amino acids. Germline values: CDR1 LGHNA, CDR2 YNFKEQ. In DNA, the CDR3 is TGTGCCAGCAGCCAAGAATCCGGGCAGCCCCAGCATTTT. Translation: CASSQESGQPQHF.

The V call is TRBV30, the J call TRBJ1-4; D might be TRBD1 (5 bases). The V and J ends lost 3 bases and 8 bases respectively, with 16 bases between them. This CDR3 spans 14 amino acids. CDR1 is GTSNPN and CDR2 is SVGIG in the germline V gene (reference sequence). CDR3 in DNA: TGTGCCTGGAGGGCGGACACCTCAGGGGAAAAACTGTTTTTT. It yields the protein CAWRADTSGEKLFF.

The J gene is TRBJ2-3, the V gene TRBV5-1; 9 bases are shared with TRBD2. V shed 2 bases, J shed 2 bases, and the junction held 6 bases outside the gene matches. This CDR3 is 16 amino acids long. Germline lookup yields CDR1 SGHRS and CDR2 YFSETQ. This chain's CDR3 is CASSFGVAGVTDTQYF. The DNA of the CDR3 is TGCGCCAGCAGCTTCGGGGTAGCGGGGGTCACAGATACGCAGTATTTT.

The genes are TRBV2 and TRBJ1-2; 8 nucleotides line up with TRBD1. This CDR3 is built from 13 residues. Unmatched junction bases numbered 7, after V lost 6 bases and J lost 7 bases. In germline, CDR1 is SNHLY, CDR2 FYNNEI. Here the CDR3 reads CASRDDRGGGYTF. CDR3 DNA sequence: TGTGCCAGCAGAGACGACAGGGGCGGTGGCTACACCTTC.

The chain combines TRBV9 with TRBJ2-1; 15 positions match TRBD2. Germline CDR1 is SGDLS and CDR2 is YYNGEE. This CDR3 spans 20 amino acids. Trimming cost V 3 bases and J 6 bases; bases outside gene matches: 16. CDR3 in DNA: TGTGCCAGCAGCGCGACAACTGTAGCGGGACTAGCGGGGGGTAGCAATGAGCAGTTCTTC. It encodes CASSATTVAGLAGGSNEQFF.

This sequence joins TRBV5-5 and TRBJ2-2, with a possible D match to TRBD1 (5 bases). The CDR3 loop spans 13 amino acids. Per the germline V gene, CDR1 is SGHKS and CDR2 is YYEKEE (reference sequence). Trimming shortened V by 3 bases and J by 4 bases, and 7 bases separated the two germline ends. CDR3 loop: CASSWQGTGELFF. The CDR3 DNA sequence: TGTGCCAGCAGCTGGCAGGGCACCGGGGAGCTGTTTTTT.

V is TRBV19 and J is TRBJ1-5, with TRBD1 matching 8 bases. Germline trimming cut 8 bases from V and 6 bases from J; bases unmatched to any gene: 9. CDR3 length: 14 amino acids. CDR1 and CDR2 (germline): LNHDA, SQIVND (reference sequence). CDR3 nucleotides: TGTGCCAGTTCGACAGGGGATGGTGGTCAGCCCCAGCATTTT. Translated, it gives CASSTGDGGQPQHF.

The V gene is TRBV29-1, the J gene TRBJ2-7; D may correspond to TRBD1 or TRBD2 (7 bases each). CDR3 length: 12 residues. Trimming left V 5 bases short and J 6 bases short, with 14 bases between. Germline CDR1 is SQVTM and CDR2 is ANQGSEA. The CDR3 DNA reads TGCAGCGTTCAAGCGGGACAGTTCGAGCAGTACTTC. Its translation is CSVQAGQFEQYF.

This clone was observed a single time. This rearrangement joins TRBV7-6 to TRBJ2-6; unclear D gene. Germline-derived CDR1 and CDR2 are SGHVS and FNYEAQ. V dropped 3 bases and J dropped 1 base, with 7 bases sitting between them. The CDR3 length is 15 residues. CDR3 nucleotide sequence: TGTGCCAGCAGCTTTAGACATTCTGGGGCCAACGTCCTGACTTTC. Translating it yields CASSFRHSGANVLTF. The full variable domain, its missing parts supplied by reference TRBV7-6 and TRBJ2-6, is GAGVSQSPRYKVTKRGQDVALRCDPISGHVSLYWYRQALGQGPEFLTYFNYEAQQDKSGLPNDRFSAERPEGSISTLTIQRTEQRDSAMYRCASSFRHSGANVLTFGAGSRLTVL.

This clone was counted a single time. This CDR3 reads CASSPGQTISYTF. The CDR3 bases are TGCGCCAGCAGCCCTGGACAGACAATTAGCTACACCTTC. V is TRBV5-1 and J is TRBJ1-2; D is possibly TRBD1 (6 bases). CDR3 length: 13 amino acids. Germline-derived CDR1 and CDR2 are SGHRS and YFSETQ. Between the trimmed V and J ends, which lost 4 bases and 9 bases, there was a span of 16 bases.

The genes are TRBV28 and TRBJ1-4; 10 nucleotides agree with TRBD1. The J segment lost 6 bases and the V segment lost 8 bases, leaving 0 bases of the junction unmatched. The germline V gene has CDR1 MDHEN and CDR2 SYDVKM. This CDR3 spans 12 amino acids. The CDR3 is CASGTGDEKLFF. The DNA for the CDR3 is TGTGCCAGCGGGACAGGGGATGAAAAACTGTTTTTT.

The chain employs TRBV19 and TRBJ1-2; D is ambiguous. V was pared by 5 bases and J by 4 bases, with 17 bases between. The length of the CDR3 is 15 residues. The germline CDR1 and CDR2 sequences are LNHDA and SQIVND (reference sequence). The CDR3 region is CASSPSVNPGYGYTF. The CDR3 DNA reads as TGTGCCAGTAGTCCATCGGTGAACCCAGGCTATGGCTACACCTTC.

J is TRBJ1-2 and V is TRBV9; TRBD1 aligns across 7 bases. Unmatched junction bases numbered 1, after V lost 2 bases and J lost 3 bases. Germline assignment: CDR1 SGDLS and CDR2 YYNGEE. The CDR3 is 13 residues long. Here the CDR3 reads CASSVGTDYGYTF. The DNA of the CDR3 is TGTGCCAGCAGCGTCGGGACAGACTATGGCTACACCTTC.

V and J are TRBV19 and TRBJ1-2; maybe TRBD1 (6 bases). Germline CDR1 LNHDA, CDR2 SQIVND (reference sequence). There are 14 residues in the CDR3. Between the trimmed V and J ends, which lost 6 bases and 4 bases, there was a span of 15 bases. The CDR3 DNA sequence: TGTGCCAGTAGCTTACAGGGTTCGGGCTATGGCTACACCTTC. Residues: CASSLQGSGYGYTF.

This chain connects TRBV28 to TRBJ2-7, with D uncertain. The CDR3 contains 11 residues. V was trimmed by 4 bases and J by 5 bases, leaving 6 bases between them. Germline CDR1 reads MDHEN; CDR2 reads SYDVKM. The CDR3 DNA reads as TGTGCCAGCAGTTGGGCGAACGAGCAGTACTTC. This sequence encodes CASSWANEQYF.

The rearrangement joins TRBV27 to TRBJ1-5; 7 bases agree with TRBD1. CDR1 and CDR2 from the germline V gene are MNHEY and SMNVEV (reference sequence). This CDR3 spans 14 amino acids. Losses at the gene ends were 2 bases for V and 5 bases for J; bases not matched to a gene: 3. Here the CDR3 reads CASSLGQAYQPQHF. DNA of the CDR3: TGTGCCAGCAGTTTAGGACAGGCATATCAGCCCCAGCATTTT.